This record covers a single TCR beta chain. The sample comes from a study of T cell changes during pregnancy in multiple sclerosis. Germline V gives CDR1 SGHTS, CDR2 YDEGEE. The CDR3 contains 14 residues. The V gene end was trimmed by 2 bases and the J gene end by 6 bases; junction bases not matched to a gene: 6. Produced via immunoSEQ multiplex PCR; TCRdb's table is partial and in-frame only. The table has 95,000 to 110,000 clones, 92% seen once. The TCR was taken from a female donor in good health, enrolled as a control in a pregnancy study. V usage is TRBV5-8 and J usage is TRBJ1-2; 8 bases map to TRBD1. The specimen comprised peripheral blood, sampled in the third trimester of pregnancy. CDR3: CASSLSDRGHGYTF. Here the CDR3 DNA reads TGTGCCAGCAGCTTATCCGACAGGGGACATGGCTACACCTTC.